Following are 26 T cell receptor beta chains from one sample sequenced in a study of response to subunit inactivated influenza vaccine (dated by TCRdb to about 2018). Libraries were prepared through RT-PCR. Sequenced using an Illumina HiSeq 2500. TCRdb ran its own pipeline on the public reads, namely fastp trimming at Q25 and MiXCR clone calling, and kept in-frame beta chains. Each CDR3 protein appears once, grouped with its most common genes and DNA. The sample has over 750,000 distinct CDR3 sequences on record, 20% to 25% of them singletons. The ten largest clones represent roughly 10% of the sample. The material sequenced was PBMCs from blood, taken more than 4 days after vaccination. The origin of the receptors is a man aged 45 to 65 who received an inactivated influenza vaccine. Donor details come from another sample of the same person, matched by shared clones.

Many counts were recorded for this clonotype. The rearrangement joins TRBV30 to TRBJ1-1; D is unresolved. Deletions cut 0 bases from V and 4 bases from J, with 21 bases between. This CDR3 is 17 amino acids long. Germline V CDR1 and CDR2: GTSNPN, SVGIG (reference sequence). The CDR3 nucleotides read TGTGCCTGGAGTGTAATAGGGCTCCGTAGGATGGGCACTGAAGCTTTCTTT. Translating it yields CAWSVIGLRRMGTEAFF.

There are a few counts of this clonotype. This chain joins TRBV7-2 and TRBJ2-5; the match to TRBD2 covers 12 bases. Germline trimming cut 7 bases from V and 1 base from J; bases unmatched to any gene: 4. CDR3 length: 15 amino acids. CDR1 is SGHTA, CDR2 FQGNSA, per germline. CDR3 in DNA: TGTGCCAGCACGCTAGCGGGGGGGATCCAAGAGACCCAGTACTTC. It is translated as CASTLAGGIQETQYF. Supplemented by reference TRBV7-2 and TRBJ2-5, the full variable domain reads GAGVSQSPSNKVTEKGKDVELRCDPISGHTALYWYRQSLGQGLEFLIYFQGNSAPDKSGLPSDRFSAERTGGSVSTLTIQRTQQEDSAVYLCASTLAGGIQETQYFGPGTRLLVL.

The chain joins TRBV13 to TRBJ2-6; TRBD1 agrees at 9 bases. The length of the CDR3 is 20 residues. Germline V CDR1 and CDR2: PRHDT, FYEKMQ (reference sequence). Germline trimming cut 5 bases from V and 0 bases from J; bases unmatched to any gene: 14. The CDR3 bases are TGTGCCAGCAGCGTCCGAACCCGGACAGGGGCTATCTCTGGGGCCAACGTCCTGACTTTC. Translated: CASSVRTRTGAISGANVLTF.

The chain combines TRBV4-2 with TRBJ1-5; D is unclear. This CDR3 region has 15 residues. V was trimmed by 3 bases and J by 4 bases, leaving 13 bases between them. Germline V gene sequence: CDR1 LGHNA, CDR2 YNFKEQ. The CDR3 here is CASSQPDGPNQPQHF. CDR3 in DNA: TGTGCCAGCAGCCAGCCCGACGGCCCAAATCAGCCCCAGCATTTT.

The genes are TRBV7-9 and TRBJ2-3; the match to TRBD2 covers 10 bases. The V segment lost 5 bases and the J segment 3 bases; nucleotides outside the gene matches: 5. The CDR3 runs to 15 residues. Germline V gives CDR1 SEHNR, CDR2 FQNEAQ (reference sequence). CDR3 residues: CASSGLAGGTDTQYF. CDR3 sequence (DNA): TGTGCCAGCAGCGGATTAGCGGGAGGTACAGATACGCAGTATTTT. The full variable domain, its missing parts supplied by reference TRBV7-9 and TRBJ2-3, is DTGVSQNPRHKITKRGQNVTFRCDPISEHNRLYWYRQTLGQGPEFLTYFQNEAQLEKSRLLSDRFSAERPKGSFSTLEIQRTEQGDSAMYLCASSGLAGGTDTQYFGPGTRLTVL.

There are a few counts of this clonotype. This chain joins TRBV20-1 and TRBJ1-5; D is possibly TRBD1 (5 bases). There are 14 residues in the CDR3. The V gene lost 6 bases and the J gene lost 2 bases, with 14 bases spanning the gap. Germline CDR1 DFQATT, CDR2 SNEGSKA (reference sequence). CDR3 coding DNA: TGCAGTGCCTCGGGGCAGGAGGGCAATCAGCCCCAGCATTTT. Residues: CSASGQEGNQPQHF.

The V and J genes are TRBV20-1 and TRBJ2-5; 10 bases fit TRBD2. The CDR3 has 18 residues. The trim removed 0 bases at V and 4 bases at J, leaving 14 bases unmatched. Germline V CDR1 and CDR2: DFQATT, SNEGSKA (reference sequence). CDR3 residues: CSARDPWLAGAQGETQYF. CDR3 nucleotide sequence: TGCAGTGCTAGAGATCCGTGGCTAGCGGGAGCCCAGGGAGAGACCCAGTACTTC.

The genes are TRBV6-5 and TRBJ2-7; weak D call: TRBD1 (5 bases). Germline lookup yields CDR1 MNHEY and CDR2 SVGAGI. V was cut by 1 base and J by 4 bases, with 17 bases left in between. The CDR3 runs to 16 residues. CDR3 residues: CASSYYPGQYPYEQYF. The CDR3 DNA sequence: TGTGCCAGCAGTTACTACCCAGGGCAGTATCCTTACGAGCAGTACTTC.

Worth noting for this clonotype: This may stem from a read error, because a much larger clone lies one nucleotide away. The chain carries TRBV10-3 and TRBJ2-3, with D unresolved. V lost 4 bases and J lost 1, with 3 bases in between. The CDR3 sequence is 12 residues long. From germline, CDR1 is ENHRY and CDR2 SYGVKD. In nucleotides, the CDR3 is TGTGCCATCAGTGCGGGCACAGATACGCAGTATTTT. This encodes CAISAGTDTQYF.

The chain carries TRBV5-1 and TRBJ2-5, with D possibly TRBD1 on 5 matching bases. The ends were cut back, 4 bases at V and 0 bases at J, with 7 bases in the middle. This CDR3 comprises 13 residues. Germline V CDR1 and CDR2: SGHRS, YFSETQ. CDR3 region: CASSPDNQETQYF. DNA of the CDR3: TGCGCCAGCAGCCCGGACAACCAAGAGACCCAGTACTTC.

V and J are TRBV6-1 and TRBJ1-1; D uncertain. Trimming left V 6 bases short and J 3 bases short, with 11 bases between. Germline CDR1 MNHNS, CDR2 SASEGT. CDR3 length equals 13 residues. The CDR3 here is CASRQRPDTEAFF. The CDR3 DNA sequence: TGTGCCAGCAGGCAGAGGCCCGACACTGAAGCTTTCTTT.

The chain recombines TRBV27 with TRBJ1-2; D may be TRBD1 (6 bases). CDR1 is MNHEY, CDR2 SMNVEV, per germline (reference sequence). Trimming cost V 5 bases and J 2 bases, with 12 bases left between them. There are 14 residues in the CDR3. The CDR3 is CASSGPGVNYGYTF. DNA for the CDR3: TGTGCCAGCAGTGGACCAGGGGTAAACTATGGCTACACCTTC.

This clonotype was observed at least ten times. The CDR3 is CSARAGAGYTF. The CDR3 DNA reads TGCAGTGCCAGGGCAGGCGCTGGCTACACCTTC. This chain joins TRBV20-1 and TRBJ1-2, with a possible D match to TRBD1 (5 bases). The CDR3 is made up of 11 amino acids. CDR1 DFQATT and CDR2 SNEGSKA come from the germline V gene (reference sequence). Between the trimmed V and J ends, which lost 6 bases and 7 bases, there was a span of 12 bases.

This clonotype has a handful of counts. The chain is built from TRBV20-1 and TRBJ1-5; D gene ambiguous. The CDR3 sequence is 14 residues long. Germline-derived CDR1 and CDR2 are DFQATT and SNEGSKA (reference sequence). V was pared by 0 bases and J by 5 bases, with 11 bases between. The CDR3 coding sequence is TGCAGTGCTAGAGATCCCACAGTGGATCAGCCCCAGCATTTT. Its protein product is CSARDPTVDQPQHF.

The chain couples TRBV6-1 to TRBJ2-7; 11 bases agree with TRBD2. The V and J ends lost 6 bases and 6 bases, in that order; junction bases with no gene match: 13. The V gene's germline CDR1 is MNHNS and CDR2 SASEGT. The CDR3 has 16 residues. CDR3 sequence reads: CASSRITSGRSFEQYF. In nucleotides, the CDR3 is TGTGCCAGCAGCCGAATTACTAGCGGGAGATCGTTCGAGCAGTACTTC.

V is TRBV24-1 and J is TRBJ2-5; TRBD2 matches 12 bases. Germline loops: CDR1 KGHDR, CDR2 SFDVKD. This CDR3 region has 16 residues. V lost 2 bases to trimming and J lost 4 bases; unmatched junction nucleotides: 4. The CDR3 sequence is CATSDSRTSGVETQYF. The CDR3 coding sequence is TGTGCCACCAGTGATTCACGGACTAGCGGGGTAGAGACCCAGTACTTC.

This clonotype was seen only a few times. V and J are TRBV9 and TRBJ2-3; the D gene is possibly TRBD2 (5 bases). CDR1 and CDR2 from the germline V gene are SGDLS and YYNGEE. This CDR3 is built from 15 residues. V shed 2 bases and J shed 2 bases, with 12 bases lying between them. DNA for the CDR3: TGTGCCAGCAGCGTCGGACTTCCCCACACAGATACGCAGTATTTT. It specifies CASSVGLPHTDTQYF.

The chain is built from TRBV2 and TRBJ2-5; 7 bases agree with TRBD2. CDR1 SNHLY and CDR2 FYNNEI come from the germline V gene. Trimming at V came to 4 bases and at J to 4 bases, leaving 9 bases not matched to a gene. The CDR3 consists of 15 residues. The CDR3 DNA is TGTGCCAGCAGTGGGATTAGCGGGCCTGTAGAGACCCAGTACTTC. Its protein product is CASSGISGPVETQYF.

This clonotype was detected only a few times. The CDR3 sequence: CASSLYGWKNTEAFF. The DNA of the CDR3 is TGCGCCAGCAGCTTGTATGGGTGGAAGAACACTGAAGCTTTCTTT. The chain carries TRBV5-1 and TRBJ1-1; D ambiguous. The CDR3 loop spans 15 amino acids. Germline V gives CDR1 SGHRS, CDR2 YFSETQ. The V end was cut by 1 base, the J end by 1 base, with 11 bases between.

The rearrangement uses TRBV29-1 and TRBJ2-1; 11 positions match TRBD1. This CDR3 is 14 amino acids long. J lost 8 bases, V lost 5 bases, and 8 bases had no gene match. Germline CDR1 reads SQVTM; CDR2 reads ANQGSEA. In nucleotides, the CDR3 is TGCAGCGTTCTGGGACAGGGGGTCAGCTATGAGCAGTTCTTC. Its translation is CSVLGQGVSYEQFF.

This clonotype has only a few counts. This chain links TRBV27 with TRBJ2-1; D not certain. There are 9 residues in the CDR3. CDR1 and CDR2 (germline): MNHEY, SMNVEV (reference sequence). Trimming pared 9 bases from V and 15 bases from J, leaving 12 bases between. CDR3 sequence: CARILQRFF. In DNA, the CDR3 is TGTGCCAGAATTCTCCAGCGGTTCTTC.

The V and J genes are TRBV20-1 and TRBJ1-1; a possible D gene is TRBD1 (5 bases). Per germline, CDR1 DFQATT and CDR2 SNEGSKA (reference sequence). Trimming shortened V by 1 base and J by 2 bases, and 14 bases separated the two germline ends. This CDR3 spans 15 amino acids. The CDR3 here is CSARAANGGNTEAFF. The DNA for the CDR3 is TGCAGTGCTAGAGCGGCAAATGGGGGTAACACTGAAGCTTTCTTT.

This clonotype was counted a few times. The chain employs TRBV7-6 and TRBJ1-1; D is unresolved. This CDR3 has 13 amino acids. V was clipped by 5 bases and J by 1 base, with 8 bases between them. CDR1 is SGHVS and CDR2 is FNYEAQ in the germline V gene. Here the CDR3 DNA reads TGTGCCAGCAGCCCCGGATGGAACACTGAAGCTTTCTTT. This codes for CASSPGWNTEAFF.

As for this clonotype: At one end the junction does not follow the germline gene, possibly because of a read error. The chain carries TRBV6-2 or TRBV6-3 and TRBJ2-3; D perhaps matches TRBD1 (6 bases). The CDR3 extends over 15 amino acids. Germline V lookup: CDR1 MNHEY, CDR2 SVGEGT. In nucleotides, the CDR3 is TGTGCCAGCAGATACTCAGGGGCGAACACAGATACGCAGTATTTT. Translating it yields CASRYSGANTDTQYF.

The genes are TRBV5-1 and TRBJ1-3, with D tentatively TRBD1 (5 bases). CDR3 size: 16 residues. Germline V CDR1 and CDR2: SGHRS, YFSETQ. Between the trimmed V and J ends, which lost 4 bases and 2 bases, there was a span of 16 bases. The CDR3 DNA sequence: TGCGCCAGCAGCCCACTTGGGACTCGAGCTGGAAACACCATATATTTT. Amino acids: CASSPLGTRAGNTIYF.

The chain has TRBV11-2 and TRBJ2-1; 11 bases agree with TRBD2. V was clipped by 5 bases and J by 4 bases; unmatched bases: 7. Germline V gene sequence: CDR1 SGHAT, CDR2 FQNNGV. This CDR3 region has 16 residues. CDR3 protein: CASSRRLAGTYNEQFF. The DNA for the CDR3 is TGTGCCAGCAGCAGGCGACTAGCGGGAACATACAATGAGCAGTTCTTC. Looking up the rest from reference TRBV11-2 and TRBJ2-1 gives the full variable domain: EAGVAQSPRYKIIEKRQSVAFWCNPISGHATLYWYQQILGQGPKLLIQFQNNGVVDDSQLPKDRFSAERLKGVDSTLKIQPAKLEDSAVYLCASSRRLAGTYNEQFFGPGTRLTVL.